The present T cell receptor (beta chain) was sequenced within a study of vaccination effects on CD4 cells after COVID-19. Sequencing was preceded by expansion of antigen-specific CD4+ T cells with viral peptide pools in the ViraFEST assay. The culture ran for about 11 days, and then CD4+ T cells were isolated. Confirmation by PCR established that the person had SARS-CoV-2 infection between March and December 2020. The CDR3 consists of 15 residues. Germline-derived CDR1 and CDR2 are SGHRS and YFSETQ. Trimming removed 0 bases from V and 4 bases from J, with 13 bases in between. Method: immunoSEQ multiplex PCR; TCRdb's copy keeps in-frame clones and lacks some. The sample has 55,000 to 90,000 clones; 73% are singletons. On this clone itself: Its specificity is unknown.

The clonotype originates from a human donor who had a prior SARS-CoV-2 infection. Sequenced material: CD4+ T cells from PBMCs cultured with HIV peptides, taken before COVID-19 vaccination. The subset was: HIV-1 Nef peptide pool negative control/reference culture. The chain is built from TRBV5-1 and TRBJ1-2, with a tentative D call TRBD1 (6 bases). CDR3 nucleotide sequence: TGCGCCAGCAGCTTGGATGTACAGGGCTTCTATGGCTACACCTTC. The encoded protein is CASSLDVQGFYGYTF.